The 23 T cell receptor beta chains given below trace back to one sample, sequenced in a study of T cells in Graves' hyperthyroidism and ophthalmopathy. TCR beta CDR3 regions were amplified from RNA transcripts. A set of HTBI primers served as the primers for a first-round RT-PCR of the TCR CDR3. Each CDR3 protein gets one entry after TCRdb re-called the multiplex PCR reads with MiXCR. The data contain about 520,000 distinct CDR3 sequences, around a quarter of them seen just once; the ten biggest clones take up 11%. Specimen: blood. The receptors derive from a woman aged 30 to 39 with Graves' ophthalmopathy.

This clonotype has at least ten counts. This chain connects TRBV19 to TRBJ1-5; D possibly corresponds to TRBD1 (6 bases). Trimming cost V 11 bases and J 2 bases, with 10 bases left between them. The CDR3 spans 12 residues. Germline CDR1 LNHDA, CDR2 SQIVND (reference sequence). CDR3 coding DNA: TGTGCCGGCCGGACAGGCAATCAGCCCCAGCATTTT. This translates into CAGRTGNQPQHF.

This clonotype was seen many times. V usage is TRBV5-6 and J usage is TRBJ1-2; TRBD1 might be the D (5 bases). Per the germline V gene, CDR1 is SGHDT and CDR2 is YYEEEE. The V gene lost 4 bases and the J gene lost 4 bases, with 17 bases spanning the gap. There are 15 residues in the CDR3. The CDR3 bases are TGTGCCAGCAGCGTTCCCGGGGCCCATCCCTATGGCTACACCTTC. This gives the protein CASSVPGAHPYGYTF.

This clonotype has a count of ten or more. The CDR3 sequence: CASSARQGLNQPQHF. CDR3 DNA sequence: TGTGCCAGCAGCGCAAGACAGGGGCTCAATCAGCCCCAGCATTTT. This chain connects TRBV7-2 to TRBJ1-5, with 8 bases matching TRBD1. The germline V gene has CDR1 SGHTA and CDR2 FQGNSA. The ends lost 5 bases at V and 3 bases at J; junction bases unmatched: 6. The length of the CDR3 is 15 residues.

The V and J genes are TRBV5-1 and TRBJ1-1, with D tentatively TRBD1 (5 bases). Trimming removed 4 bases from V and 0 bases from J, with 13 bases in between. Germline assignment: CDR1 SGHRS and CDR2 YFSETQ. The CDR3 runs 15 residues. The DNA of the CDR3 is TGCGCCAGCAGCCGGGTAGGGGCCATGAACACTGAAGCTTTCTTT. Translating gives CASSRVGAMNTEAFF.

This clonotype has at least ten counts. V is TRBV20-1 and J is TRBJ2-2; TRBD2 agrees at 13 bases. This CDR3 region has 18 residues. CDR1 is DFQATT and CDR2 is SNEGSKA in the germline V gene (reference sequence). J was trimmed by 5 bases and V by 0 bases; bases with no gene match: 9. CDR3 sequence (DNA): TGCAGTGCTAGAGACCCACTAGCGGGGGGGCCGGGAACCGGGGAGCTGTTTTTT. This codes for CSARDPLAGGPGTGELFF.

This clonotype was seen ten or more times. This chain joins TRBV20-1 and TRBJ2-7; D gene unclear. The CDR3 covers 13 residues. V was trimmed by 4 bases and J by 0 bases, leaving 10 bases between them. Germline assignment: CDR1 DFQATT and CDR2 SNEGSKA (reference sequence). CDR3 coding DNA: TGCAGTGCTAACGATTCACCCTCCTACGAGCAGTACTTC. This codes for CSANDSPSYEQYF.

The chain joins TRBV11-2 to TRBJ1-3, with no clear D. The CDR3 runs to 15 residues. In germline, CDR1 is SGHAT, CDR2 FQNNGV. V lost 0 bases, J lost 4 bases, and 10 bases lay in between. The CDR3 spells CASSLEVVRGNTIYF. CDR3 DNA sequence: TGTGCCAGCAGCTTAGAAGTGGTACGGGGAAACACCATATATTTT. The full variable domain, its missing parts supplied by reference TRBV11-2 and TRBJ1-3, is EAGVAQSPRYKIIEKRQSVAFWCNPISGHATLYWYQQILGQGPKLLIQFQNNGVVDDSQLPKDRFSAERLKGVDSTLKIQPAKLEDSAVYLCASSLEVVRGNTIYFGEGSWLTVV.

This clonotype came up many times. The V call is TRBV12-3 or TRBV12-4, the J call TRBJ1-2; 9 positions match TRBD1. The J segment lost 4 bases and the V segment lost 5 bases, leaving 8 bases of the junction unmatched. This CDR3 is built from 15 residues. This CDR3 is CASSPGTGQIYGYTF. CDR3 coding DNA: TGTGCCAGCAGTCCCGGGACAGGGCAAATCTATGGCTACACCTTC.

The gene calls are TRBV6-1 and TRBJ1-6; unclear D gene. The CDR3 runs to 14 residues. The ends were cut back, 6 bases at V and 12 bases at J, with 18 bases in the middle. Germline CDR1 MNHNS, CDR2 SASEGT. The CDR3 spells CASRRTGRYLPLHF. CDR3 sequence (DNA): TGTGCCAGCAGGAGAACCGGACGGTACCTACCCCTCCACTTT.

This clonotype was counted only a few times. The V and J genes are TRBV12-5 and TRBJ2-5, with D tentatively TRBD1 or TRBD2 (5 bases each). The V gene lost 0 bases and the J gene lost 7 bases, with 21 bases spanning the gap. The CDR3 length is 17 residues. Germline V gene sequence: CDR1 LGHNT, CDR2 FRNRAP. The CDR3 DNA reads TGTGCTAGTGGTTTGGTACCCCACGAGGGGCAGTTCGGGACCCAGTACTTC. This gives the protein CASGLVPHEGQFGTQYF.

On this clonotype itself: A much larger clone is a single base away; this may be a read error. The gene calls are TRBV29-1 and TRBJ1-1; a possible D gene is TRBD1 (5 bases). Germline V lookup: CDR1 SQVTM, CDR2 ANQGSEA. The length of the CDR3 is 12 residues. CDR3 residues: CSVGQFDTESFF. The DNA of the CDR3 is TGCAGCGTTGGACAGTTTGACACTGAATCTTTCTTT.

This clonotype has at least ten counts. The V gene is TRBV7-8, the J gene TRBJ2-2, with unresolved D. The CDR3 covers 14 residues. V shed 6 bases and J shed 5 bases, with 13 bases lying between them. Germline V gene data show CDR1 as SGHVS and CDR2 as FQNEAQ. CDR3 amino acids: CASSATDRTGELFF. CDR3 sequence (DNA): TGTGCCAGCAGTGCCACGGACCGTACCGGGGAGCTGTTTTTT.

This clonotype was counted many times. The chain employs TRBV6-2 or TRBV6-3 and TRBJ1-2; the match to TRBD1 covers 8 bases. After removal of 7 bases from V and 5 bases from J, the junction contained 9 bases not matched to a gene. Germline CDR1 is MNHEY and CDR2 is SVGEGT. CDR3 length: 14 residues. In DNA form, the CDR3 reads TGTGCCAGCAAAGCACCGGGACAGGTTTATGGCTACACCTTC. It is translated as CASKAPGQVYGYTF.

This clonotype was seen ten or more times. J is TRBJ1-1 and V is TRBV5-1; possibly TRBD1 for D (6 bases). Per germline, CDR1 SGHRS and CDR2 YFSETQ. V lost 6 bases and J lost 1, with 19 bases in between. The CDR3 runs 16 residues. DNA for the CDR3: TGCGCCAGCAAAGCAGGATGGGACACCACGAACACTGAAGCTTTCTTT. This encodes CASKAGWDTTNTEAFF.

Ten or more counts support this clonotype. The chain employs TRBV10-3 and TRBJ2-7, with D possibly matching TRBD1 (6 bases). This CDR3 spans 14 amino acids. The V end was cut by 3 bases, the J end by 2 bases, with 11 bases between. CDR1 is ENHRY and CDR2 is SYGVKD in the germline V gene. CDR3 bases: TGTGCCATCAGTGACCTGGACAGCACCTACGAGCAGTACTTC. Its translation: CAISDLDSTYEQYF.

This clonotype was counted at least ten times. DNA for the CDR3: TGCGCCAGCAGCGGGGGGAGGGGGATGAACACTGAAGCTTTCTTT. Translating gives CASSGGRGMNTEAFF. The chain combines TRBV5-1 with TRBJ1-1; possible D gene TRBD1, 6 bases. V gave up 4 bases and J gave up 0 bases, with 13 bases separating them. In germline, CDR1 is SGHRS, CDR2 YFSETQ. CDR3 length equals 15 residues. Full variable domain (outside the CDR3, taken from reference TRBV5-1 and TRBJ1-1): KAGVTQTPRYLIKTRGQQVTLSCSPISGHRSVSWYQQTPGQGLQFLFEYFSETQRNKGNFPGRFSGRQFSNSRSEMNVSTLELGDSALYLCASSGGRGMNTEAFFGQGTRLTVV.

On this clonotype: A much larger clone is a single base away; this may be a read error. CDR3 protein: CASSRDAYEQYF. The CDR3 nucleotides read TGTGCCAGCAGCCGGGACGCCTACGAGCAGTACTTC. The J gene is TRBJ2-7, the V gene TRBV6-2 or TRBV6-3, with D perhaps being TRBD1 or TRBD2 (5 bases each). The CDR3 has 12 amino acids. Germline V lookup: CDR1 MNHEY, CDR2 SVGEGT. Between the trimmed V and J ends, which lost 6 bases and 2 bases, there was a span of 8 bases.

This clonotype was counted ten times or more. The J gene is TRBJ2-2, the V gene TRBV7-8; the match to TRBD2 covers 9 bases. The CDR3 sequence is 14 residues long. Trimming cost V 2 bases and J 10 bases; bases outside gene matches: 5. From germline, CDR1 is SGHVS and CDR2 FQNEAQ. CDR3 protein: CASSLSGGTQELFF. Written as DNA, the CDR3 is TGTGCCAGCAGCTTAAGCGGGGGGACCCAGGAGCTGTTTTTT.

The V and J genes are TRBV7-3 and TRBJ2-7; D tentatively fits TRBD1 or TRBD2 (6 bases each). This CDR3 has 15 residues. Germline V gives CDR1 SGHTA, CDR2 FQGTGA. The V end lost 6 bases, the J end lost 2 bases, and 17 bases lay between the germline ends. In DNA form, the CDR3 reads TGTGCCAGCAGTCTGAGAGGGGGGACCACCTACGAGCAGTACTTC. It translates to CASSLRGGTTYEQYF.

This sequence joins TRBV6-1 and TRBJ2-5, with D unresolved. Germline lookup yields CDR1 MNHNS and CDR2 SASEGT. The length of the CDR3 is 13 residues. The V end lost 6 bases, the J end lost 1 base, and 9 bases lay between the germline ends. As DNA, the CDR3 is TGTGCCAGCAGAATCCCAAGCCAAGAGACCCAGTACTTC. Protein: CASRIPSQETQYF.

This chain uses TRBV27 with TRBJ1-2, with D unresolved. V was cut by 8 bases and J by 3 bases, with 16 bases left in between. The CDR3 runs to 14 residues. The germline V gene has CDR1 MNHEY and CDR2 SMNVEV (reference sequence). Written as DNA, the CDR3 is TGTGCCAGCTCCATCGAAGGTCGAGACTATGGCTACACCTTC. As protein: CASSIEGRDYGYTF.

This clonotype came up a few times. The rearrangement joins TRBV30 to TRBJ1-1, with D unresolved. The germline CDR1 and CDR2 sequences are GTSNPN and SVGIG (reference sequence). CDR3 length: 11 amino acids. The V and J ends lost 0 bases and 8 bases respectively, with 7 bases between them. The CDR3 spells CAWSVRAEAFF. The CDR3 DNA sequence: TGTGCCTGGAGTGTGAGGGCAGAAGCTTTCTTT.

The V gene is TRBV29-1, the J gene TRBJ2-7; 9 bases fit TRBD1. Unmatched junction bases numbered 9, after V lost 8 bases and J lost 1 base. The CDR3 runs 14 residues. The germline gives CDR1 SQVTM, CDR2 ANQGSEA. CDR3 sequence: CSFRTGGPSYEQYF. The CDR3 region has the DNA TGCAGCTTTAGAACAGGGGGCCCATCCTACGAGCAGTACTTC.